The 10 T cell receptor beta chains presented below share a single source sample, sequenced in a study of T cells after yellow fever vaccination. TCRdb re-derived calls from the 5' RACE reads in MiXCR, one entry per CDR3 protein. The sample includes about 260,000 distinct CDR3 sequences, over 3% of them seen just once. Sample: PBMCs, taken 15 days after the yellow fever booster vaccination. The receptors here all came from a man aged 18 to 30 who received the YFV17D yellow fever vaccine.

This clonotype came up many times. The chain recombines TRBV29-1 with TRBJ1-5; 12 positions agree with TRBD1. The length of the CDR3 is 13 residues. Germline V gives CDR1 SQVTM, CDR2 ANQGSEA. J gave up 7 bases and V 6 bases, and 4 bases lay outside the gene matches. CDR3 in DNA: TGCAGCGTGGGACAGGGGGCAAGGCAGCCCCAGCATTTT. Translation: CSVGQGARQPQHF.

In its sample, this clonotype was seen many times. Here the CDR3 reads CASSQGERLYNEQFF. DNA for the CDR3: TGTGCCAGCAGCCAGGGGGAACGGCTCTACAATGAGCAGTTCTTC. The chain recombines TRBV9 with TRBJ2-1; 7 nucleotides match TRBD1. From germline, CDR1 is SGDLS and CDR2 YYNGEE. This CDR3 region has 15 residues. Trimming took 4 bases from V and 3 from J; bases not matched to a gene: 7. Complete variable domain (other parts from reference TRBV9 and TRBJ2-1): DSGVTQTPKHLITATGQRVTLRCSPRSGDLSVYWYQQSLDQGLQFLIQYYNGEERAKGNILERFSAQQFPDLHSELNLSSLELGDSALYFCASSQGERLYNEQFFGPGTRLTVL.

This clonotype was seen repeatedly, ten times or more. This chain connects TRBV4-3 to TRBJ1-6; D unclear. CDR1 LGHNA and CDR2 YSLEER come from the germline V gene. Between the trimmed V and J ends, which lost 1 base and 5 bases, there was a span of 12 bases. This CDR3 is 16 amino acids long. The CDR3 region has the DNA TGCGCCAGCAGCCAAGTTGTCGGGCAGGATAATTCACCCCTCCACTTT. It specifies CASSQVVGQDNSPLHF.

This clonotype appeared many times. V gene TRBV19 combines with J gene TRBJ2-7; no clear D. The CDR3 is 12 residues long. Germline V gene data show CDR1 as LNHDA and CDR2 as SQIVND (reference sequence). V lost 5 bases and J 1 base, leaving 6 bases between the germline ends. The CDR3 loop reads CASSSGSYEQYF. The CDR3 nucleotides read TGTGCCAGTAGTTCCGGTTCCTACGAGCAGTACTTC.

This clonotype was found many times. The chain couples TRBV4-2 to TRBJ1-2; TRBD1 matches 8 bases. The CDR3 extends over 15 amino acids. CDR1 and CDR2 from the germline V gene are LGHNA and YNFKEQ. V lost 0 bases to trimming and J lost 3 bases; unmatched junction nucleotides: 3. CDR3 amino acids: CASSQDADRDYGYTF. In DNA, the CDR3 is TGTGCCAGCAGCCAAGATGCGGACAGGGACTATGGCTACACCTTC.

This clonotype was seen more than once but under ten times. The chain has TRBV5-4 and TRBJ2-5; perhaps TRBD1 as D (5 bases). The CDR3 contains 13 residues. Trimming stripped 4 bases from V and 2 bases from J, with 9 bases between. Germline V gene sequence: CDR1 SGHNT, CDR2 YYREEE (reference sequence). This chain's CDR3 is CASSPRQQETQYF. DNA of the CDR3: TGTGCCAGCAGCCCAAGACAGCAAGAGACCCAGTACTTC.

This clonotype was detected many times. The DNA of the CDR3 is TGCGCCAGCAGCCAAGAAACCGACCCGGACATTCAGTACTTC. Translating gives CASSQETDPDIQYF. This chain uses TRBV4-3 with TRBJ2-4; D is uncertain. The V and J ends lost 0 bases and 8 bases respectively, with 11 bases between them. Germline assignment: CDR1 LGHNA and CDR2 YSLEER. This CDR3 region has 14 residues.

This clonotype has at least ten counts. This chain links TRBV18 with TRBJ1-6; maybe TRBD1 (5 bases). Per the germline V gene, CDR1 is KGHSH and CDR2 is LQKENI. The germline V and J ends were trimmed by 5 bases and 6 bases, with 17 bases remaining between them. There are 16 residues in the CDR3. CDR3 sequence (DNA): TGTGCCAGCTCAACTAGGGGCGAAGTTCGTAATTCACCCCTCCACTTT. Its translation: CASSTRGEVRNSPLHF.

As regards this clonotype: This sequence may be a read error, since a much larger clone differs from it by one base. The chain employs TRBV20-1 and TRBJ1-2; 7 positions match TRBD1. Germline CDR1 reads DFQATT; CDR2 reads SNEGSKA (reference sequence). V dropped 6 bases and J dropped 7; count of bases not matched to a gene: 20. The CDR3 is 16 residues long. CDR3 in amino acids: CSARHPPGGQRTGYTF. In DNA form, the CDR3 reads TGCAGTGCAAGACACCCGCCCGGGGGACAGAGAACTGGCTACACCTTC.

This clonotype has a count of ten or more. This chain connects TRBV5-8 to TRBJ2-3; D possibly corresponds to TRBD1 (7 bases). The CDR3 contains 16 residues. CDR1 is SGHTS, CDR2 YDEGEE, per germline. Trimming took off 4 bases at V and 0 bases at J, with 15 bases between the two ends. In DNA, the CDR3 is TGTGCCAGCAGCCGGGGGACAGCTGCAAGCACAGATACGCAGTATTTT. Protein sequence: CASSRGTAASTDTQYF. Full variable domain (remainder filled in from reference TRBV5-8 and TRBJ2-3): EAGVTQSPTHLIKTRGQQATLRCSPISGHTSVYWYQQALGLGLQFLLWYDEGEERNRGNFPPRFSGRQFPNYSSELNVNALELEDSALYLCASSRGTAASTDTQYFGPGTRLTVL.